Listed below are T cell receptor beta chains from one sample, sequenced in a study of cytomegalovirus exposure and HLA in healthy donors. Sequenced by immunoSEQ multiplex PCR; TCRdb stores in-frame clones only, minus some. Of approximately 160,000 clones in the sample, around 81% are singletons; the top ten hold about 1.6%. The sequenced material came from PBMCs. The receptors stem from a man aged 35 to 55 in good health and CMV-seronegative. The CDR3 runs from the conserved cysteine through the conserved F or W.

v_gene: TRBV20-1; j_gene: TRBJ1-1; CDR3aa: CSVLTGIEAFF
v_gene: TRBV19; j_gene: TRBJ2-7; CDR3aa: CASSIQGPLGEQYF
v_gene: TRBV27; j_gene: TRBJ1-1; CDR3aa: CASSSGTWATEAFF
v_gene: TRBV2; j_gene: TRBJ2-4; CDR3aa: CASSASTASQYF
v_gene: TRBV19; j_gene: TRBJ1-2; CDR3aa: CASSIDRGAAEGYTF
v_gene: TRBV27; j_gene: TRBJ2-3; CDR3aa: CASSPKLRLAGGDTQYF
v_gene: TRBV19; j_gene: TRBJ1-5; CDR3aa: CASSPRGSGNQPQHF
v_gene: TRBV30; j_gene: TRBJ1-3; CDR3aa: CALNRGNTIYF
v_gene: TRBV11-2; j_gene: TRBJ1-2; CDR3aa: CASSLDAGTGVYGYTF
v_gene: TRBV28; j_gene: TRBJ2-7; CDR3aa: CASSLMGRGPTYEQYF
v_gene: TRBV5-1; j_gene: TRBJ2-1; CDR3aa: CASSLGSVLNEQFF
v_gene: TRBV28; j_gene: TRBJ2-3; CDR3aa: CASSFAGGADTQYF